These T cell receptor beta chains were read from a single sample in a study of blood T cells in healthy people across ages. TCRdb ran MiXCR on the 5' RACE reads and lists one entry per CDR3 protein. The sample carries around 800,000 distinct CDR3 sequences, roughly 53% recorded once. Material: blood. The receptors derive from an elderly man in good health. Each CDR3 is given with its conserved first and last residue. The D gene is left open where the match is weak. Clone size is stated in some rows and not others, as once, few, many or a class when expanded.

D,V,J,size,DNA,CDR3
TRBD1,TRBV29-1,TRBJ2-3,.,TGCAGCGTTATTAGGACAGGGGGTTCAGATACGCAGTATTTT,CSVIRTGGSDTQYF
.,TRBV5-1,TRBJ1-2,.,TGCGCCAGCAGCCCAGGGACAAGTGCGGGCTACACCTTC,CASSPGTSAGYTF
TRBD2,TRBV5-5,TRBJ2-2,.,TGTGCCAGCAGCCTAAGGACTAGCGGGAGTAGGACCGGGGAGCTGTTTTTT,CASSLRTSGSRTGELFF
.,TRBV28,TRBJ2-1,many,TGTGCCAGTAACGGTGTGTACACCGATGAGCAGTTCTTC,CASNGVYTDEQFF
TRBD2,TRBV29-1,TRBJ2-1,.,TGCAGCGTTGAAACTAGCGGGAGGAGGGATGAGCAGTTCTTC,CSVETSGRRDEQFF
.,TRBV7-6,TRBJ2-7,.,TGTGCCAGCAGCTTAGCGGGGGGACAGAAGGAGCAGTACTTC,CASSLAGGQKEQYF
.,TRBV7-7,TRBJ2-1,.,TGTGCCAGCAGCTTAGACTGGCAGACGAATGAGCAGTTTTTC,CASSLDWQTNEQFF
.,TRBV20-1,TRBJ2-1,.,TGCAGTGCTAGAGCTTATGGGGGGCACCTGTACAATGAGCGGTTCTTC,CSARAYGGHLYNERFF
TRBD1,TRBV20-1,TRBJ2-7,few,TGCAGTGCCTCGGGGAACGAGAGACAGGGCACTTACGAGCAGTACTTC,CSASGNERQGTYEQYF
.,TRBV7-9,TRBJ2-3,few,TGTGCCAGCAGCCAAGGGTTAGCGGTTAACACAGATACGCAGTATTTT,CASSQGLAVNTDTQYF
TRBD1,TRBV27,TRBJ2-7,.,TGTGCCAGCAGTTTACAGGGGGCGGCCTACGAGCAGTACTTC,CASSLQGAAYEQYF
TRBD2,TRBV4-1,TRBJ2-5,.,TGCGCCAGCAGCCAAGGCCTGACGGGAGGGCGTGAAGAGACCCAGTACTTC,CASSQGLTGGREETQYF
TRBD2,TRBV6-5,TRBJ2-3,few,TGTGCCACCTCAGACCGGGGACTAGCGGGGAGATACGCGTATTTT,CATSDRGLAGRYAYF
TRBD2,TRBV20-1,TRBJ2-1,.,TGCAGTGCTACCCCAACGGGTAGCGGGATCTACAATGAGCAGTTCTTC,CSATPTGSGIYNEQFF
.,TRBV20-1,TRBJ2-7,.,TGCAGTGCTAGGTCGACTAGGGATACCTACGAGCAGTACTTC,CSARSTRDTYEQYF
.,TRBV24-1,TRBJ2-3,.,TGTGCCACCAGTGATTCCAGGACAGCGCACAGAGACGCGTATTTT,CATSDSRTAHRDAYF
TRBD2,TRBV7-2,TRBJ2-3,.,TGTGCCAGCAGGCGGACTAGCGGGAGTGGCACAGATACGCAGTATTTT,CASRRTSGSGTDTQYF